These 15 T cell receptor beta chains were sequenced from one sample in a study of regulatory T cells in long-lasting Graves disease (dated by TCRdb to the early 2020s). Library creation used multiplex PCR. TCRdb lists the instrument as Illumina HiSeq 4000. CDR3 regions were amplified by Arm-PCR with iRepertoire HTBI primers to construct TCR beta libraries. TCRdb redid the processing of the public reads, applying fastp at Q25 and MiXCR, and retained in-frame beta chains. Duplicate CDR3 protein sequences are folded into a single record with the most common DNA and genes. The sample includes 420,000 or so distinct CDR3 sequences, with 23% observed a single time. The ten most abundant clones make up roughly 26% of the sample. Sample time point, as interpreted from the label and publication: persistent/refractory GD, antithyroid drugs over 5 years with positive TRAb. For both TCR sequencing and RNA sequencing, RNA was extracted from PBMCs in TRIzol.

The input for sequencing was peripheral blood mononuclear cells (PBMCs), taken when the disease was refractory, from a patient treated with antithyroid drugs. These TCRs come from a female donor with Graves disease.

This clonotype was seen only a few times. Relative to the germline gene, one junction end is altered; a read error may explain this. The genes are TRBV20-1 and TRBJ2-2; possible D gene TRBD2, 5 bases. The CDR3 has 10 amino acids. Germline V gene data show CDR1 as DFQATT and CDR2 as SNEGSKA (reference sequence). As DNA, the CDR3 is TGCAGTGTATCGCACGGGAAGCTGTTTTTT. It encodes CSVSHGKLFF.

The CDR3 nucleotides are TGTGCCAGCAGTTATGGGGGGAACGAGCAGTACTTC. This sequence encodes CASSYGGNEQYF. This chain uses TRBV6-9 with TRBJ2-7; D is possibly TRBD2 (6 bases). The CDR3 spans 12 residues. The V gene's germline CDR1 is MNHGY and CDR2 SVAAGI. V was shortened by 2 bases and J by 5 bases, with 7 bases between the two germline ends.

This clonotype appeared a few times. CDR3 loop: CASSPRDGNEKLFF. CDR3 nucleotide sequence: TGTGCCAGCAGCCCCCGGGACGGTAATGAAAAACTGTTTTTT. This chain joins TRBV6-1 and TRBJ1-4, with D possibly matching TRBD1 (5 bases). Germline V gene data show CDR1 as MNHNS and CDR2 as SASEGT. The germline V and J ends were trimmed by 6 bases and 4 bases, with 12 bases remaining between them. The CDR3 runs 14 residues.

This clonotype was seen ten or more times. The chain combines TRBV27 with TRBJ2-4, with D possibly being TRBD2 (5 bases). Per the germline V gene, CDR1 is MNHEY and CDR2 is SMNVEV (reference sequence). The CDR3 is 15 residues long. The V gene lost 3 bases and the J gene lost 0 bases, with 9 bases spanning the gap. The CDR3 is CASSFGGRAKNIQYF. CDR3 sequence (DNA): TGTGCCAGCAGTTTTGGTGGGAGAGCCAAAAACATTCAGTACTTC.

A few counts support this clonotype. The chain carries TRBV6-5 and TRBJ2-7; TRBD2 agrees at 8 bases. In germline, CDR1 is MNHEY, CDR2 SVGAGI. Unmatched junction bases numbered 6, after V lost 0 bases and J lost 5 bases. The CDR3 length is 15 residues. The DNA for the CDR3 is TGTGCCAGCAGTTACTCCAGCGGGAGCGCCCACGAGCAGTACTTC. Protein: CASSYSSGSAHEQYF.

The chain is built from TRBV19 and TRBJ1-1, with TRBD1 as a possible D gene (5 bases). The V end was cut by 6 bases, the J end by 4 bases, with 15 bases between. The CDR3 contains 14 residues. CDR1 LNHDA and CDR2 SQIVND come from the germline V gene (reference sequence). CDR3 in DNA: TGTGCCAGTAGAACGAGGGGAGGCGGCACTGAAGCTTTCTTT. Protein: CASRTRGGGTEAFF. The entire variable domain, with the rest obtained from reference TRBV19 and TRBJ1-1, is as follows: DGGITQSPKYLFRKEGQNVTLSCEQNLNHDAMYWYRQDPGQGLRLIYYSQIVNDFQKGDIAEGYSVSREKKESFPLTVTSAQKNPTAFYLCASRTRGGGTEAFFGQGTRLTVV.

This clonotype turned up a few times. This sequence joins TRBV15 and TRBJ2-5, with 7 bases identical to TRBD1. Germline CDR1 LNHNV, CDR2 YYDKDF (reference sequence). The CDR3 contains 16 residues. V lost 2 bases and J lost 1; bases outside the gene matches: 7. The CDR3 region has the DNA TGTGCCACCAGCAGATTCACAGGGGCCCTCCAAGAGACCCAGTACTTC. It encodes CATSRFTGALQETQYF.

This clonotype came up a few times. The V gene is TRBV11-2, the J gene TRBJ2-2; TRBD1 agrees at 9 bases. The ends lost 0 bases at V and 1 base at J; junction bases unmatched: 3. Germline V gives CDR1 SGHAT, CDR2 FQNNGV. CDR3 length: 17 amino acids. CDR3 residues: CASSLERDRVNTGELFF. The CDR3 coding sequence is TGTGCCAGCAGCTTAGAAAGGGACAGGGTGAACACCGGGGAGCTGTTTTTT.

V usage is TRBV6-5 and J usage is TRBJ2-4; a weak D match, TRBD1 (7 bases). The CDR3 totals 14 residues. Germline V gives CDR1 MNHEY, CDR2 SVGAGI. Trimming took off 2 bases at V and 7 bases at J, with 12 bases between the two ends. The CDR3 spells CASSYLAGGNIQYF. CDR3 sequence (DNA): TGTGCCAGCAGTTACCTCGCAGGGGGGAACATTCAGTACTTC.

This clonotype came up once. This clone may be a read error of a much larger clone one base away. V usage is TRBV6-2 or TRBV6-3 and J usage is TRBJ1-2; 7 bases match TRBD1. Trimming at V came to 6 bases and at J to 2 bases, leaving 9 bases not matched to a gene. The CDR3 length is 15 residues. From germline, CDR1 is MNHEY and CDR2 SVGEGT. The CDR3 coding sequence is TGTGCCAGCAGGGCCCAGGACAGGACGAACTATGGCTACACCTTC. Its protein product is CASRAQDRTNYGYTF.

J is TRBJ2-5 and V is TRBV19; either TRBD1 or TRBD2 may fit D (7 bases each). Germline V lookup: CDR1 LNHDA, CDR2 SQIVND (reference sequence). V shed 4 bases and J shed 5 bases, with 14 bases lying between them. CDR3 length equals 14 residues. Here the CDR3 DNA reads TGTGCCAGTAGTAACCAGGGGGGAGGGGAGACCCAGTACTTC. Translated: CASSNQGGGETQYF.

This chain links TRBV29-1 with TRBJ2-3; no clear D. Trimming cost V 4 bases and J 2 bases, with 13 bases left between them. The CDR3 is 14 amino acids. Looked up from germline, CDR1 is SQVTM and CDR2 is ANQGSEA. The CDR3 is CSVVGQDTTDTQYF. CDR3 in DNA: TGCAGCGTTGTTGGCCAGGATACCACAGATACGCAGTATTTT.

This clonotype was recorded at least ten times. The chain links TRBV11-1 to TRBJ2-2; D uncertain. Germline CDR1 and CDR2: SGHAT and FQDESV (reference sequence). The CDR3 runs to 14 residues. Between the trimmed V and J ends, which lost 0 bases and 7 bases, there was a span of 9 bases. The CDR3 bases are TGTGCCAGCAGCTTAGCAAGGTCCAGCGGGGAGCTGTTTTTT. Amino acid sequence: CASSLARSSGELFF.

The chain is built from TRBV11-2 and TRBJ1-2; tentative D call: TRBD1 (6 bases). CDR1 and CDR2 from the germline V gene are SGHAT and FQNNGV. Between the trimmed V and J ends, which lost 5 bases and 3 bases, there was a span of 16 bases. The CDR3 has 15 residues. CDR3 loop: CASSPGRGTYYGYTF. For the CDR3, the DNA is TGTGCCAGCAGCCCAGGCAGGGGAACTTACTATGGCTACACCTTC.

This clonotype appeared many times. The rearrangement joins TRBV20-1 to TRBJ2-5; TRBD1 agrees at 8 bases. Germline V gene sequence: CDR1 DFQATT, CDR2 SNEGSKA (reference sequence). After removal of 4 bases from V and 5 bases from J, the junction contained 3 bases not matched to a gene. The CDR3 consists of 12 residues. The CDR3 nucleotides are TGCAGTGCTAACAGACAGGGGGAGACCCAGTACTTC. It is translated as CSANRQGETQYF.